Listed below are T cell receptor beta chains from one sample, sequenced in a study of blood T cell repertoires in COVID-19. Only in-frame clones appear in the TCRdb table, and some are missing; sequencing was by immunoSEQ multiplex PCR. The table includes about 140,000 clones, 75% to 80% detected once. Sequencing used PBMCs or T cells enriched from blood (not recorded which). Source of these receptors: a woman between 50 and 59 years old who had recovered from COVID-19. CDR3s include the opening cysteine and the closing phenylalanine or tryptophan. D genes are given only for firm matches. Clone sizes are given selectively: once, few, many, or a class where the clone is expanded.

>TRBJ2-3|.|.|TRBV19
CASSTGFLGTDTQYF
TGTGCCAGCAGTACAGGGTTTCTCGGCACAGATACGCAGTATTTT
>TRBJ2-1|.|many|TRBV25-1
CASTLTAGNYNEQFF
TGTGCCAGCACCCTAACCGCAGGGAACTACAATGAGCAGTTCTTC
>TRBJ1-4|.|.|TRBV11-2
CASSQSAGGELFF
TGTGCCAGCAGCCAATCCGCGGGGGGCGAACTGTTTTTT
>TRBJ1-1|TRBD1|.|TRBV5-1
CASSLVGQGFTEAFF
TGCGCCAGCAGCTTGGTGGGACAGGGGTTCACTGAAGCTTTCTTT
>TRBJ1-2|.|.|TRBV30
CAWSGGNLYGYTF
TGTGCCTGGAGTGGAGGGAACCTCTATGGCTACACCTTC
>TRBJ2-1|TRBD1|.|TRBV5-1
CASSIGQGNSEQFF
TGCGCCAGCAGTATCGGACAGGGTAATAGTGAGCAGTTCTTC
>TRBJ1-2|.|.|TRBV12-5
CASGLSGGYGYTF
TGTGCTAGTGGTTTGTCCGGAGGCTATGGCTACACCTTC
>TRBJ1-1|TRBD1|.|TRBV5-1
CASSRTGGSPEAFF
TGCGCCAGCAGCCGGACAGGGGGGAGCCCTGAAGCTTTCTTT
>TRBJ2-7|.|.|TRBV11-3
CASSLDSVAVEQYF
TGTGCCAGCAGCTTAGATTCGGTAGCGGTGGAGCAGTACTTC
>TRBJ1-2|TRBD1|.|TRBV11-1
CASSSRTGSYDYTF
TGTGCCAGCAGCTCACGGACAGGGTCTTATGACTACACCTTC
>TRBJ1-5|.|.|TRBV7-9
CASSLGRGEQPQHF
TGTGCCAGCAGCTTGGGCAGGGGCGAGCAGCCCCAGCATTTT
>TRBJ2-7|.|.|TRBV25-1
CASSGVAYEQYF
TGTGCCAGCAGTGGAGTTGCCTACGAGCAGTACTTC
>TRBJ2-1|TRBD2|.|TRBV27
CASSWTSVVNNEQFF
TGTGCCAGCAGTTGGACTAGCGTTGTCAACAATGAGCAGTTCTTC
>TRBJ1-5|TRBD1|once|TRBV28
CASSDRVGANQPQHF
TGTGCCAGCAGTGACAGGGTGGGGGCCAATCAGCCCCAGCATTTT
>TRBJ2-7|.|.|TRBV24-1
CATSDFSKGAYEQYF
TGTGCCACCAGTGATTTTTCCAAGGGGGCCTACGAGCAGTACTTC
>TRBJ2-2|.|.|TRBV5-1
CASSLGDTGELFF
TGCGCCAGCAGCTTGGGAGACACCGGGGAGCTGTTTTTT
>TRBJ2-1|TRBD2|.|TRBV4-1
CASSQGETSGNNEQFF
TGCGCCAGCAGCCAGGGGGAGACTAGCGGGAACAATGAGCAGTTCTTC
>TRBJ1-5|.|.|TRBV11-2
CASSTGVGGNQPQHF
TGTGCCAGCAGCACCGGGGTGGGTGGCAATCAGCCCCAGCATTTT
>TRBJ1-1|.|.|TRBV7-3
CASSFQGGTTEAFF
TGTGCCAGCAGCTTCCAGGGAGGGACAACTGAAGCTTTCTTT
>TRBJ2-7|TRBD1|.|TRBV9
CASSVTGQGSDEQYF
TGTGCCAGCAGCGTAACAGGACAGGGGTCCGACGAGCAGTACTTC
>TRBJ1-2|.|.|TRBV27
CASSREANYGYTF
TGTGCCAGCAGCCGGGAGGCTAACTATGGCTACACCTTC
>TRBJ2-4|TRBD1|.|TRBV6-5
CASGSGQGWVDIQYF
TGTGCCAGCGGATCGGGACAGGGGTGGGTGGACATTCAGTACTTC
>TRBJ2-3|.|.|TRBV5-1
CASSPETRLTDTQYF
TGCGCCAGCAGCCCCGAGACTAGGCTCACAGATACGCAGTATTTT
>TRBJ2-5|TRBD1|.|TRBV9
CASSTGQGRETQYF
TGTGCCAGCAGCACCGGACAGGGCCGAGAGACCCAGTACTTC
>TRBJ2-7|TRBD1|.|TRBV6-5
CASGRDSYEQYF
TGTGCCAGCGGCCGGGACAGCTACGAGCAGTACTTC
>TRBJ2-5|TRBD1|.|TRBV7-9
CASSLRGTDQETQYF
TGTGCCAGCAGCTTAAGGGGGACAGACCAAGAGACCCAGTACTTC
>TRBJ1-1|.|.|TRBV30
CAWKTLGWRPEAFF
TGTGCCTGGAAAACTTTAGGGTGGAGGCCTGAAGCTTTCTTT
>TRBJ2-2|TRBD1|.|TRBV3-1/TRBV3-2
CASRDTDRAETGELFF
TGTGCCAGCAGAGATACCGACAGGGCGGAAACCGGGGAGCTGTTTTTT
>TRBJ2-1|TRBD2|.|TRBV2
CASRDAGVFF
TGTGCCAGCAGGGACGCGGGGGTGTTCTTC